The clone carrying this TCR beta chain was observed a few times. The antigen is undetermined. TCRdb independently ran MiXCR on the 5' RACE reads; one entry per CDR3 protein. The sample comprises some 200,000 distinct CDR3 sequences, around 9.5% of which are singletons, and around 3.3% rests with the top ten. Germline V gene lookup returns CDR1 KGHSH and CDR2 LQKENI. This CDR3 has 16 amino acids. Losses at the gene ends were 3 bases for V and 2 bases for J; bases not matched to a gene: 7. The source of the sample is a study of T-cell memory formation after mild COVID-19. Study conclusions and caveats: While clones contracting from day 15 to 85 were balanced between CD4 and CD8, later expanders leaned CD4+.

What was sequenced was PBMCs or a T cell subset sorted from them (not recorded which). The chain has TRBV18 and TRBJ2-5, with 9 bases lining up with TRBD1. This receptor was obtained from a man aged 18 to 29 who had mild COVID-19 (a few samples of this study predate the infection). Cell type and time point are not known. The CDR3 region has the DNA TGTGCCAGCTCACCGGGTCTAGGGACAGGGCAAGAGACCCAGTACTTC. It codes for CASSPGLGTGQETQYF.